The 5 T cell receptor beta chains listed next were all sequenced from one sample in a study of blood T cell repertoires in COVID-19. Profiled with immunoSEQ multiplex PCR; TCRdb holds only in-frame clones, not every one. The sample carries about 180,000 clones, around 84% recorded once. Sequencing used PBMCs or T cells enriched from blood (not recorded which). All receptors derive from a man aged 50-59 years who had recovered from COVID-19.

The chain employs TRBV29-1 and TRBJ2-3; 8 bases agree with TRBD2. The CDR3 spans 15 residues. Germline-derived CDR1 and CDR2 are SQVTM and ANQGSEA. J was trimmed by 4 bases and V by 5 bases; bases with no gene match: 11. CDR3: CSVLNGGAIADTQYF. For the CDR3, the DNA is TGCAGCGTTTTAAACGGGGGGGCCATTGCAGATACGCAGTATTTT.

The V call is TRBV6-5, the J call TRBJ2-2; 8 nucleotides line up with TRBD1. The CDR3 consists of 15 residues. After removal of 7 bases from V and 6 bases from J, the junction contained 10 bases not matched to a gene. Per germline, CDR1 MNHEY and CDR2 SVGAGI. CDR3 DNA sequence: TGTGCCAGCAAACGCGACAGGGGTGAATCCGGGGAGCTGTTTTTT. It encodes CASKRDRGESGELFF.

This sequence joins TRBV5-1 and TRBJ2-3; 13 bases agree with TRBD2. Germline CDR1 is SGHRS and CDR2 is YFSETQ. J was trimmed by 2 bases and V by 6 bases; bases with no gene match: 3. The CDR3 sequence is 15 residues long. CDR3 sequence: CASKTSGGTTDTQYF. The CDR3 region has the DNA TGCGCCAGCAAGACTAGCGGGGGGACCACAGATACGCAGTATTTT.

The rearrangement joins TRBV7-9 to TRBJ1-1; D is perhaps TRBD1 (5 bases). Deletions cut 5 bases from V and 4 bases from J, with 17 bases between. The CDR3 spans 15 residues. Per germline, CDR1 SEHNR and CDR2 FQNEAQ (reference sequence). CDR3 DNA: TGTGCCAGCAGCCCAGAGAGGACAAGAGCCACTGAAGCTTTCTTT. Amino acid sequence: CASSPERTRATEAFF.

The CDR3 is CSVQTGTVSEQYF. The CDR3 DNA follows: TGCAGCGTTCAAACCGGGACAGTCTCCGAGCAGTACTTC. This chain links TRBV29-1 with TRBJ2-7, with 7 bases lining up with TRBD1. CDR3 length equals 13 residues. Looked up from germline, CDR1 is SQVTM and CDR2 is ANQGSEA. J was trimmed by 6 bases and V by 5 bases; bases with no gene match: 10.